The next 17 T cell receptor beta chains were all read from a single sample in a study of blood T cell repertoires in COVID-19. The table came from immunoSEQ multiplex PCR; TCRdb's copy has only in-frame clones and leaves some out. The table has around 250,000 clones, 83% seen once; the top ten hold 5.7%. The sequencing sample was made of peripheral blood. These TCRs come from a man of 80 years or more with acute or convalescent COVID-19.

The V and J genes are TRBV7-8 and TRBJ1-4; 7 bases agree with TRBD1. Germline V lookup: CDR1 SGHVS, CDR2 FQNEAQ. The V gene end was trimmed by 5 bases and the J gene end by 2 bases; junction bases not matched to a gene: 2. The CDR3 has 14 residues. The CDR3 DNA is TGTGCCAGCAGCCGGGACAGTACTAATGAAAAACTGTTTTTT. It codes for CASSRDSTNEKLFF. The full variable domain, completed using reference TRBV7-8 and TRBJ1-4, is GAGVSQSPRYKVAKRGQDVALRCDPISGHVSLFWYQQALGQGPEFLTYFQNEAQLDKSGLPSDRFFAERPEGSVSTLKIQRTQQEDSAVYLCASSRDSTNEKLFFGSGTQLSVL.

The chain employs TRBV5-1 and TRBJ2-7; D uncertain. This CDR3 comprises 15 residues. Trimming cost V 0 bases and J 2 bases, with 12 bases left between them. Germline V lookup: CDR1 SGHRS, CDR2 YFSETQ. The CDR3 DNA reads as TGCGCCAGCAGCTTGGGCTCAGTGGGCCCCTACGAGCAGTACTTC. It encodes CASSLGSVGPYEQYF.

Only one count was recorded for this clone. This chain joins TRBV5-4 and TRBJ2-5, with 8 bases that match TRBD2. The CDR3 consists of 15 residues. The V segment lost 5 bases and the J segment 2 bases; nucleotides outside the gene matches: 8. Per germline, CDR1 SGHNT and CDR2 YYREEE (reference sequence). CDR3 in amino acids: CASSTGGGEQETQYF. For the CDR3, the DNA is TGTGCCAGCAGTACCGGGGGGGGAGAACAAGAGACCCAGTACTTC.

The CDR3 DNA sequence: TGTGCCAGCCTGAGGGCCGGAGGCGGGAGGGCCGAAGAGCAGTACTTC. Translating gives CASLRAGGGRAEEQYF. The V call is TRBV28, the J call TRBJ2-7; 9 bases fit TRBD2. Germline V CDR1 and CDR2: MDHEN, SYDVKM. The V and J ends lost 8 bases and 7 bases, in that order; junction bases with no gene match: 18. The CDR3 is made up of 16 amino acids.

This sequence joins TRBV15 and TRBJ2-6, with 9 bases fitting TRBD1. The J segment lost 1 base and the V segment lost 0 bases, leaving 7 bases of the junction unmatched. The germline V gene has CDR1 LNHNV and CDR2 YYDKDF (reference sequence). The CDR3 runs 19 residues. CDR3 nucleotides: TGTGCCACCAGCAGAGATTTCAGGACAGGGGCGTCTGGGGCCAACGTCCTGACTTTC. Translation gives CATSRDFRTGASGANVLTF.

The chain combines TRBV28 with TRBJ1-5; D is undetermined. The CDR3 sequence is 14 residues long. Germline lookup yields CDR1 MDHEN and CDR2 SYDVKM. Trimming left V 6 bases short and J 4 bases short, with 13 bases between. The CDR3 bases are TGTGCCAGCAGGCCTAGACCGAGGAATCAGCCCCAGCATTTT. Protein: CASRPRPRNQPQHF.

The chain couples TRBV5-1 to TRBJ1-4, with D perhaps matching TRBD1 (6 bases). Looked up from germline, CDR1 is SGHRS and CDR2 is YFSETQ. Trimming shortened V by 0 bases and J by 4 bases, and 10 bases separated the two germline ends. The CDR3 is 15 residues long. CDR3 region: CASSLGQVLNEKLFF. DNA of the CDR3: TGCGCCAGCAGCTTGGGACAGGTTCTTAATGAAAAACTGTTTTTT.

This clone was seen only a few times. The genes are TRBV5-1 and TRBJ2-2; D remains ambiguous. Germline CDR1 reads SGHRS; CDR2 reads YFSETQ. Trimming left V 0 bases short and J 3 bases short, with 9 bases between. The CDR3 runs to 15 residues. CDR3 nucleotides: TGCGCCAGCAGCTTGGTTACTCAGGACACCGGGGAGCTGTTTTTT. Its translation is CASSLVTQDTGELFF. Complete variable domain (other parts from reference TRBV5-1 and TRBJ2-2): KAGVTQTPRYLIKTRGQQVTLSCSPISGHRSVSWYQQTPGQGLQFLFEYFSETQRNKGNFPGRFSGRQFSNSRSEMNVSTLELGDSALYLCASSLVTQDTGELFFGEGSRLTVL.

The chain has TRBV21-1 and TRBJ2-1; the table's D call, TRBD1, has no DNA check behind it. TRBV21-1 is reported as a pseudogene. The CDR3 is 15 amino acids. The CDR3 loop reads CASSTRSHSYNEQFF. For the CDR3, the DNA is TGTGCCAGCAGCACCAGGTCACACTCCTACAATGAGCAGTTCTTC.

The chain uses TRBV6-5 and TRBJ2-7, with 7 bases identical to TRBD2. J gave up 5 bases and V 8 bases, and 12 bases lay outside the gene matches. Germline V gives CDR1 MNHEY, CDR2 SVGAGI. The CDR3 has 14 amino acids. CDR3 sequence reads: CASFPGGRGHEQYF. CDR3 bases: TGTGCCAGCTTTCCCGGGGGGAGAGGCCACGAGCAGTACTTC.

This chain links TRBV25-1 with TRBJ1-6; D possibly corresponds to TRBD1 (6 bases). CDR1 is MGHDK, CDR2 SYGVNS, per germline. Trimming shortened V by 2 bases and J by 0 bases, and 8 bases separated the two germline ends. CDR3 size: 16 residues. CDR3 residues: CASSEGGASYNSPLHF. The CDR3 nucleotides read TGTGCCAGCAGTGAAGGGGGGGCCTCCTATAATTCACCCCTCCACTTT.

This chain uses TRBV5-1 with TRBJ1-1; D may be TRBD1 (6 bases). Trimming took off 5 bases at V and 7 bases at J, with 18 bases between the two ends. This CDR3 contains 14 residues. The germline CDR1 and CDR2 sequences are SGHRS and YFSETQ. The CDR3 nucleotides read TGCGCCAGCAGTGACTCGAGGGGGGGTAATGAAGCTTTCTTT. Translation: CASSDSRGGNEAFF.

The chain carries TRBV30 and TRBJ1-6; weak D call: TRBD1 (6 bases). CDR3 length equals 13 residues. Trimming pared 1 base from V and 9 bases from J, leaving 10 bases between. Germline CDR1 GTSNPN, CDR2 SVGIG (reference sequence). The CDR3 nucleotides read TGTGCCTGGAGTGCAGGGGCGGCTTCACCCCTCCACTTT. Its protein is CAWSAGAASPLHF.

The chain employs TRBV7-2 and TRBJ2-1; TRBD2 matches 9 bases. Trimming removed 5 bases from V and 9 bases from J; junction bases left unmatched: 17. The CDR3 runs to 17 residues. Germline V gene sequence: CDR1 SGHTA, CDR2 FQGNSA. The CDR3 reads CASSPARLGGGAVEQFF. The CDR3 DNA is TGTGCCAGCAGCCCAGCCAGGCTAGGCGGGGGGGCCGTTGAGCAGTTCTTC.

The chain joins TRBV19 to TRBJ1-6; D unresolved. CDR1 is LNHDA, CDR2 SQIVND, per germline (reference sequence). The CDR3 covers 13 residues. Trimming left V 6 bases short and J 5 bases short, with 8 bases between. CDR3 sequence reads: CASRTGNNSPLHF. The CDR3 coding sequence is TGTGCCAGTAGAACGGGGAATAATTCACCCCTCCACTTT.

In its sample, this clone was seen a few times. This chain joins TRBV5-8 and TRBJ2-7; D gene ambiguous. Germline loops: CDR1 SGHTS, CDR2 YDEGEE. V was cut by 2 bases and J by 3 bases, with 3 bases left in between. CDR3 length: 11 residues. CDR3 amino acids: CASSFNYEQYF. The CDR3 bases are TGTGCCAGCAGCTTCAACTACGAGCAGTACTTC.

This chain uses TRBV19 with TRBJ2-3; perhaps TRBD2 as D (5 bases). This CDR3 contains 16 residues. Trimming left V 6 bases short and J 3 bases short, with 19 bases between. Germline-derived CDR1 and CDR2 are LNHDA and SQIVND (reference sequence). The CDR3 region is CASRLNGKSGTDTQYF. The CDR3, as DNA: TGTGCCAGTAGGTTGAACGGGAAGTCAGGTACAGATACGCAGTATTTT.